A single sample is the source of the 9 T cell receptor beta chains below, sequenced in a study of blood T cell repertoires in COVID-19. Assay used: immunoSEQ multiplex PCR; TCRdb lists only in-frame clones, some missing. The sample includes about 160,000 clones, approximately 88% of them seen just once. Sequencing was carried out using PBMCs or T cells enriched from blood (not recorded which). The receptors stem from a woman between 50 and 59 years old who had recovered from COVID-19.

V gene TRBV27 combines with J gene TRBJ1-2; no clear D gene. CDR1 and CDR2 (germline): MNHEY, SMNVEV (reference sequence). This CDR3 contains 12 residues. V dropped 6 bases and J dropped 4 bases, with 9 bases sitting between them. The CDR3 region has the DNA TGTGCCAGCAGGAGGGCAGGCTATGGCTACACCTTC. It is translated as CASRRAGYGYTF.

CDR3 amino acids: CASSFLESFYEQYF. CDR3 nucleotides: TGTGCCAGCAGCTTTCTTGAGAGCTTCTACGAGCAGTACTTC. The gene calls are TRBV7-9 and TRBJ2-7; D is undetermined. Between the trimmed V and J ends, which lost 3 bases and 3 bases, there was a span of 12 bases. Germline assignment: CDR1 SEHNR and CDR2 FQNEAQ (reference sequence). This CDR3 region has 14 residues.

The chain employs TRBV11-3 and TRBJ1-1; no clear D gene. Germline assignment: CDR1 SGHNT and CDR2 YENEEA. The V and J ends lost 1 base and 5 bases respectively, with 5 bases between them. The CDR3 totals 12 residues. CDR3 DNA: TGTGCCAGCAGCTTAGGGGAGACTGAAGCTTTCTTT. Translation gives CASSLGETEAFF.

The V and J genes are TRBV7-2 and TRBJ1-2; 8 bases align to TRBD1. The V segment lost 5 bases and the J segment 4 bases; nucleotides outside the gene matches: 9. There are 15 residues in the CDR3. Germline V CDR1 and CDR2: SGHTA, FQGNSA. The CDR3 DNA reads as TGTGCCAGCAGCCCTTCGACAGGGACAGGCTATGGCTACACCTTC. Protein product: CASSPSTGTGYGYTF.

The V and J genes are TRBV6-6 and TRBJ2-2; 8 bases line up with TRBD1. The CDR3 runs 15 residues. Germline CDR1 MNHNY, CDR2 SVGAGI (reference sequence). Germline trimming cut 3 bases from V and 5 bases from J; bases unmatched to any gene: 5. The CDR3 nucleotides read TGTGCCAGCAGTTATGCCCAGGGGGCTACCGGGGAGCTGTTTTTT. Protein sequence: CASSYAQGATGELFF.

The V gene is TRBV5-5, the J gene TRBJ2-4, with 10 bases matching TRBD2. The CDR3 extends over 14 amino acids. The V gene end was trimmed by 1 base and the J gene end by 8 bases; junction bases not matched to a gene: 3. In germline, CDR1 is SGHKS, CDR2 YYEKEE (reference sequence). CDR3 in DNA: TGTGCCAGCAGCTTGATAGCGGGGGGAGACATTCAGTACTTC. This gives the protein CASSLIAGGDIQYF. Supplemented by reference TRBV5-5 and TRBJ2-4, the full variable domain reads DAGVTQSPTHLIKTRGQQVTLRCSPISGHKSVSWYQQVLGQGPQFIFQYYEKEERGRGNFPDRFSARQFPNYSSELNVNALLLGDSALYLCASSLIAGGDIQYFGAGTRLSVL.

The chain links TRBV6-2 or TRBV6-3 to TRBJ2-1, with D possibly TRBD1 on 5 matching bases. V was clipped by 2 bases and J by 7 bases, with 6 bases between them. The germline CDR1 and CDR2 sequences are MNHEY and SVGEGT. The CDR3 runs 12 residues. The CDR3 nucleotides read TGTGCCAGCAGTTACAGGGGAAATGAGCAGTTCTTC. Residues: CASSYRGNEQFF.

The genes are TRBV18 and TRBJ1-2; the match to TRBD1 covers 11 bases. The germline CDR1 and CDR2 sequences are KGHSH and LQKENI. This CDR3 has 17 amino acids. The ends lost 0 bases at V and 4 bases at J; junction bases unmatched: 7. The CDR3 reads CASSPPGQGAYGYGYTF. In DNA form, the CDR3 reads TGTGCCAGCTCACCACCAGGACAGGGGGCGTATGGCTATGGCTACACCTTC.

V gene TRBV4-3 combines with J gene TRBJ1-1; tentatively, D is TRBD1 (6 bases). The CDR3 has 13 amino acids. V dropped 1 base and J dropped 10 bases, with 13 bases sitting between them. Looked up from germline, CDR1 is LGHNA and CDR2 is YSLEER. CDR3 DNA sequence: TGCGCCAGCAGCCAAGGAGCCAGGGGAAGAGCTTTCTTT. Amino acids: CASSQGARGRAFF.